These 18 T cell receptor beta chains were sequenced from one sample in a study of radiation and T cells in renal cell carcinoma. As for time point: blood 4 weeks post-SBRT, at nephrectomy. Treatment noted: 15 Gy SBRT to primary tumor, nephrectomy 4 weeks later. Assay used: immunoSEQ multiplex PCR; TCRdb lists only in-frame clones, some missing. The sample lists just under 150,000 clones; 86% were seen once. The material sequenced was blood, taken from a patient whose treatment included radiotherapy and nephrectomy. The receptors were gathered from a woman in her 50s with renal cell carcinoma.

This clone was counted between two and nine times. Other DNA sequences in this specimen translate into the identical CDR3. The chain is built from TRBV18 and TRBJ1-5; weak D call: TRBD1 (5 bases). The CDR3 contains 13 residues. The germline gives CDR1 KGHSH, CDR2 LQKENI. Trimming removed 6 bases at V and 0 bases at J, with 6 bases between. CDR3: CASSDSSNQPQHF. CDR3 sequence (DNA): TGTGCCAGCTCTGACAGTAGCAATCAGCCCCAGCATTTT.

The chain combines TRBV5-1 with TRBJ1-1; possibly TRBD1 for D (6 bases). CDR3 length equals 15 residues. V lost 2 bases, J lost 1 base, and 12 bases lay in between. The germline V gene has CDR1 SGHRS and CDR2 YFSETQ. CDR3 region: CASSFPGTTNTEAFF. CDR3 nucleotides: TGCGCCAGCAGCTTCCCCGGGACAACGAACACTGAAGCTTTCTTT. Full variable domain (rest looked up from reference TRBV5-1 and TRBJ1-1): KAGVTQTPRYLIKTRGQQVTLSCSPISGHRSVSWYQQTPGQGLQFLFEYFSETQRNKGNFPGRFSGRQFSNSRSEMNVSTLELGDSALYLCASSFPGTTNTEAFFGQGTRLTVV.

The chain uses TRBV2 and TRBJ2-1; no firm D call. The CDR3 consists of 14 residues. The V gene lost 7 bases and the J gene lost 0 bases, with 10 bases spanning the gap. Germline loops: CDR1 SNHLY, CDR2 FYNNEI. The CDR3 is CASKESPSYNEQFF. The CDR3 region has the DNA TGTGCCAGCAAGGAATCGCCCTCCTACAATGAGCAGTTCTTC.

The chain is built from TRBV5-8 and TRBJ1-5; D unresolved. V was cut by 2 bases and J by 2 bases, with 5 bases left in between. The CDR3 length is 13 residues. Germline-derived CDR1 and CDR2 are SGHTS and YDEGEE. This chain's CDR3 is CASSFDRNQPQHF. The CDR3 DNA reads as TGTGCCAGCAGCTTTGACCGCAATCAGCCCCAGCATTTT.

The J gene is TRBJ2-3, the V gene TRBV19, with 8 bases aligning to TRBD2. Per the germline V gene, CDR1 is LNHDA and CDR2 is SQIVND (reference sequence). The V gene end was trimmed by 10 bases and the J gene end by 9 bases; junction bases not matched to a gene: 12. This CDR3 contains 13 residues. CDR3 protein: CATLSRGGGTQYF. CDR3 nucleotide sequence: TGTGCCACCCTATCCCGGGGGGGTGGGACGCAGTATTTT. The variable domain in full, with the rest retrieved from reference TRBV19 and TRBJ2-3, is DGGITQSPKYLFRKEGQNVTLSCEQNLNHDAMYWYRQDPGQGLRLIYYSQIVNDFQKGDIAEGYSVSREKKESFPLTVTSAQKNPTAFYLCATLSRGGGTQYFGPGTRLTVL.

CDR3 bases: TGTGCCAGCAGGTACCAGGTGTTAAACACCGGGGAGCTGTTTTTT. Its translation is CASRYQVLNTGELFF. The rearrangement links TRBV2 to TRBJ2-2, with D unresolved. Germline assignment: CDR1 SNHLY and CDR2 FYNNEI. CDR3 length: 15 amino acids. Trimming took off 6 bases at V and 2 bases at J, with 13 bases between the two ends.

The rearrangement links TRBV27 to TRBJ1-2; D is unresolved. V was clipped by 8 bases and J by 5 bases, with 18 bases between them. There are 14 residues in the CDR3. The germline V gene encodes CDR1 MNHEY and CDR2 SMNVEV (reference sequence). The CDR3 DNA sequence: TGTGCCAGCTCGACGGCCGTAGGTTCGTATGGCTACACCTTC. Its translation is CASSTAVGSYGYTF.

J is TRBJ1-1 and V is TRBV15; D is uncertain. V dropped 0 bases and J dropped 0 bases, with 5 bases sitting between them. The CDR3 runs to 14 residues. CDR1 and CDR2 (germline): LNHNV, YYDKDF (reference sequence). In nucleotides, the CDR3 is TGTGCCACCAGCAGAGATGGGGTGAACACTGAAGCTTTCTTT. It yields the protein CATSRDGVNTEAFF.

The rearrangement links TRBV6-6 to TRBJ2-7; 7 bases line up with TRBD1. V was pared by 7 bases and J by 4 bases, with 10 bases of the junction left unmatched. The germline gives CDR1 MNHNY, CDR2 SVGAGI (reference sequence). This CDR3 has 14 residues. The CDR3 loop is CASTSGTAAYEQYF. The CDR3 DNA is TGTGCCAGCACTTCCGGGACAGCAGCTTACGAGCAGTACTTC.

CDR3: CASSLRGYSEAFF. Here the CDR3 DNA reads TGTGCCAGCAGTCTCAGGGGGTACTCTGAAGCTTTCTTT. J is TRBJ1-1 and V is TRBV6-5; 7 bases are a match to TRBD1. Germline lookup yields CDR1 MNHEY and CDR2 SVGAGI. This CDR3 region has 13 residues. V was pared by 5 bases and J by 6 bases, with 6 bases of the junction left unmatched.

The chain carries TRBV5-1 and TRBJ2-7; the match to TRBD2 covers 11 bases. The germline gives CDR1 SGHRS, CDR2 YFSETQ. Unmatched junction bases numbered 14, after V lost 4 bases and J lost 11 bases. The CDR3 is 15 amino acids. The CDR3 DNA follows: TGCGCCAGCAGCCCCGCTAGCGGGAGGCAGGAATCGGAGTACTTC. Its protein product is CASSPASGRQESEYF.

The rearrangement links TRBV27 to TRBJ2-2; 11 nucleotides agree with TRBD2. Germline values: CDR1 MNHEY, CDR2 SMNVEV (reference sequence). The CDR3 runs to 15 residues. V gave up 7 bases and J gave up 6 bases; unmatched junction bases: 7. CDR3 protein: CASIDIAGGSGELFF. CDR3 sequence (DNA): TGTGCCAGCATTGACATAGCGGGAGGGTCCGGGGAGCTGTTTTTT.

This clone occurred once. The chain is built from TRBV5-4 and TRBJ1-2, with D possibly matching TRBD1 (6 bases). The germline CDR1 and CDR2 sequences are SGHNT and YYREEE (reference sequence). The CDR3 totals 13 residues. V shed 4 bases and J shed 3 bases, with 10 bases lying between them. This CDR3 is CASSNRVYYGYTF. Written as DNA, the CDR3 is TGTGCCAGCAGCAACAGGGTGTACTATGGCTACACCTTC. Full variable domain (missing parts from reference TRBV5-4 and TRBJ1-2): ETGVTQSPTHLIKTRGQQVTLRCSSQSGHNTVSWYQQALGQGPQFIFQYYREEENGRGNFPPRFSGLQFPNYSSELNVNALELDDSALYLCASSNRVYYGYTFGSGTRLTVV.

The chain couples TRBV7-7 to TRBJ2-7; 7 bases are a match to TRBD1. In germline, CDR1 is SSHAT, CDR2 FNYEAQ (reference sequence). The CDR3 has 16 amino acids. After removal of 4 bases from V and 5 bases from J, the junction contained 14 bases not matched to a gene. CDR3 loop: CASSSPPAGGSHEQYF. CDR3 DNA sequence: TGTGCCAGCAGCTCCCCCCCGGCAGGGGGTTCCCACGAGCAGTACTTC.

The chain carries TRBV10-1 and TRBJ2-4, with D tentatively TRBD2 (5 bases). In germline, CDR1 is WNHNN, CDR2 SYGVQD (reference sequence). CDR3 length: 17 residues. Trimming took 5 bases from V and 1 from J, leaving 18 bases between them. DNA of the CDR3: TGCGCCAGCAGTCACAACGGACTGTTAGTGGCCAAAAACATTCAGTACTTC. This encodes CASSHNGLLVAKNIQYF.

The chain joins TRBV7-2 to TRBJ1-2, with TRBD1 as a possible D gene (6 bases). Germline CDR1 is SGHTA and CDR2 is FQGNSA. V gave up 7 bases and J gave up 1 base, with 10 bases separating them. The CDR3 is made up of 13 amino acids. The CDR3 DNA is TGTGCCAGCATTCCCAGGGGTAACTATGGCTACACCTTC. It codes for CASIPRGNYGYTF.

The chain carries TRBV9 and TRBJ1-1, with 10 bases fitting TRBD1. Losses at the gene ends were 7 bases for V and 10 bases for J; bases not matched to a gene: 13. Germline CDR1 reads SGDLS; CDR2 reads YYNGEE. The CDR3 totals 14 residues. CDR3 sequence reads: CASARDNDRGRAFF. The CDR3, as DNA: TGTGCCAGCGCGAGAGACAACGACAGGGGGCGAGCTTTCTTT.

The chain links TRBV5-4 to TRBJ1-4; 10 positions agree with TRBD1. The V gene's germline CDR1 is SGHNT and CDR2 YYREEE (reference sequence). Trimming cost V 4 bases and J 8 bases; bases outside gene matches: 11. The CDR3 extends over 16 amino acids. The CDR3 nucleotides are TGTGCCAGCAGCCCCAGCCCCGGGACAGGGGACGAAAAACTGTTTTTT. Residues: CASSPSPGTGDEKLFF.